This T cell receptor (beta chain) was captured in a study of Ad26.COV2.S vaccination and SARS-CoV-2 variants. Study-wide results and caveats: The TCR breadth and depth analyses may have produced an underestimate of total T cell responses.

Produced via immunoSEQ multiplex PCR; TCRdb's table is partial and in-frame only. This table holds about 680,000 clones, around 92% found once. Regarding this clone: Its target is not known.

The CDR3 is 15 amino acids. V gave up 6 bases and J gave up 0 bases; unmatched junction bases: 8. Germline V CDR1 and CDR2: LNHDA, SQIVND (reference sequence). Documented treatment: 15 to 20 received Ad26.COV2.S at low or high dose, single or two shots; 5 received placebo; per-sample allocation not given. Samples were taken on day 63 after the first vaccine or placebo injection. The chain carries TRBV19 and TRBJ2-7; 7 bases are shared with TRBD2. Sequenced material: peripheral blood, taken in a trial of Ad26.COV2.S vaccine versus placebo. This TCR came from a person between 18 and 60 years old who received the Ad26.COV2.S COVID-19 vaccine or a placebo. The CDR3 loop reads CASRQAGRSSYEQYF. CDR3 bases: TGTGCCAGTAGACAAGCGGGGCGAAGCTCCTACGAGCAGTACTTC.